Here is one TCR beta chain with its context. These data come from a study of control samples from healthy donors and cancer patients. Sequencing was performed with immunoSEQ multiplex PCR; in TCRdb, only in-frame clones are kept and a portion is missing. This sample carries under 15,000 clones, about 92% of them seen once, and the ten largest clones take around an eighth. With 4 bases clipped from V and 1 base from J, the junction kept 11 bases outside the gene matches. Germline CDR1 and CDR2: SGHRS and YFSETQ. This CDR3 has 18 amino acids. Source material: PBMCs. The origin of this receptor is a man older than 75 with lung cancer. The rearrangement uses TRBV5-1 and TRBJ1-1; 12 bases match TRBD1. The CDR3: CASSRGQGAAGENTEAFF. The CDR3 DNA sequence: TGCGCCAGCAGCCGGGGACAGGGGGCAGCGGGTGAGAACACTGAAGCTTTCTTT.